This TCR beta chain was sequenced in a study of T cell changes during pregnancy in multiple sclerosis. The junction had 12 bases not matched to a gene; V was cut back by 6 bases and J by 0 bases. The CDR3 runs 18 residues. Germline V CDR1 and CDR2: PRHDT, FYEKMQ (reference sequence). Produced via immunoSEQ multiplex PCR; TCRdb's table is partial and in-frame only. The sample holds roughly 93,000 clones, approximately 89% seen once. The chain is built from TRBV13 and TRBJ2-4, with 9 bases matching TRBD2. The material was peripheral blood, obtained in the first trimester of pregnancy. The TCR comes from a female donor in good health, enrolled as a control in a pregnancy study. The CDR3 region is CASRLGTGTSLAKNIQYF. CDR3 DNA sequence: TGTGCCAGCAGACTAGGGACCGGGACTAGCCTAGCCAAAAACATTCAGTACTTC.